This T cell receptor (beta chain) was captured by sequencing in a study of blood T cell repertoires in COVID-19. Study as a whole: The study drew acute and convalescent COVID-19 samples from the United States, Italy and Spain. T cells, B-cell-depleted T cells, or PBMCs provided the cDNA or gDNA that served as material.

Using immunoSEQ multiplex PCR, the repertoire was profiled, and TCRdb retains in-frame clones only, with some absent. The sample includes 130,000 or so clones, 80% to 90% of them seen just once. The CDR3 is 13 amino acids. With 3 bases removed from V and 3 bases from J, the gap between germline ends came to 8 bases. Germline values: CDR1 ENHRY, CDR2 SYGVKD. This chain joins TRBV10-3 and TRBJ2-5; TRBD1 might be the D (5 bases). The source is a woman in her fifties or sixties with acute or convalescent COVID-19. The sequencing input was peripheral blood. CDR3 sequence reads: CAISDGAEETQYF. The CDR3 nucleotides read TGTGCCATCAGTGATGGGGCTGAAGAGACCCAGTACTTC.